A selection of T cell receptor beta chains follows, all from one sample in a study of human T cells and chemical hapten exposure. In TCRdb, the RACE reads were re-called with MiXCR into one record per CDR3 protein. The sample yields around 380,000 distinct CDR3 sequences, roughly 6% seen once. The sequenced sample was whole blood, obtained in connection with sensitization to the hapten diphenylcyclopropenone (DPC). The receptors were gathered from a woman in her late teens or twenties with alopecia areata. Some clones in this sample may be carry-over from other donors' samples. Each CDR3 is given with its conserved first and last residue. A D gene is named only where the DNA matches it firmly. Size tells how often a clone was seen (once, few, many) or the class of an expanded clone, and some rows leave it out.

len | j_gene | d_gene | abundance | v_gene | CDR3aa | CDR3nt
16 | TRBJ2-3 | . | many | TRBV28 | CASSLSGAKRRDTQYF | TGTGCCAGCAGTTTATCAGGGGCGAAGAGGAGGGATACGCAGTATTTT
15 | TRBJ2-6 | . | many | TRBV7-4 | CASSLARAGANVLTF | TGTGCCAGCAGCTTAGCCAGGGCTGGGGCCAACGTCCTGACTTTC
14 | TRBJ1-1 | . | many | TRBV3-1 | CASSQGPRGTEAFF | TGTGCCAGCAGCCAGGGGCCCCGAGGGACTGAAGCTTTCTTT
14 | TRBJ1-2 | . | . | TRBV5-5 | CVSSKLSGNYGYTF | TGTGTCAGCAGCAAACTTTCAGGGAACTATGGCTACACCTTC
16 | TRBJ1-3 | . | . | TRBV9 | CASSVEEGENNRAIYF | TGTGCCAGCAGCGTAGAAGAGGGGGAAAACAATCGCGCCATATATTTT
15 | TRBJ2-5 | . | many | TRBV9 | CASSPDPVSAETQYF | TGTGCCAGCAGCCCCGACCCGGTTTCTGCGGAGACCCAGTACTTC
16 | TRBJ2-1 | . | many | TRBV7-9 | CASSPDEGPRYNEQFF | TGTGCCAGCAGCCCGGATGAGGGACCACGTTACAATGAGCAGTTCTTC
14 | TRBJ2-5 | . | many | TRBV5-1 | CASSLSDYQETQYF | TGCGCCAGCAGCTTGTCCGACTACCAAGAGACCCAGTACTTC
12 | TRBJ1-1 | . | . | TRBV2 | CASRPTNTEAFF | TGTGCCAGCAGGCCCACAAACACTGAAGCTTTCTTT
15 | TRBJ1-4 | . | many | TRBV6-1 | CASSEADLVHEKLFF | TGTGCCAGCAGTGAAGCGGATCTGGTTCATGAAAAACTGTTTTTT
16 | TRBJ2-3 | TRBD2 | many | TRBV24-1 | CATSARVAGSTDTQYF | TGTGCCACCAGTGCCCGTGTAGCGGGGAGCACAGATACGCAGTATTTT
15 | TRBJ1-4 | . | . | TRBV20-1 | CSARSPGRSNEKLFF | TGCAGTGCTAGATCGCCGGGACGGTCTAATGAAAAACTGTTTTTT
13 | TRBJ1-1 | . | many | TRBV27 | CASRAGAGAEAFF | TGTGCCAGCAGGGCGGGGGCGGGCGCTGAAGCTTTCTTT
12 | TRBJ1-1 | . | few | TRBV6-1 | CASTQTGTEAFF | TGTGCCAGCACCCAGACTGGGACTGAAGCTTTCTTT
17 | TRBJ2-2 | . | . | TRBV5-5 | CASSLFARDRNTGELFF | TGTGCCAGCAGCTTGTTTGCCCGGGATAGGAACACCGGGGAGCTGTTTTTT
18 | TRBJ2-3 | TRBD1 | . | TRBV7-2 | CASSLLGLGQGFTDTQYF | TGTGCCAGCAGCTTACTGGGGCTAGGACAGGGCTTTACAGATACGCAGTATTTT
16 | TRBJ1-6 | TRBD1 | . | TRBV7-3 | CASSINGQGNNSPLHF | TGTGCCAGCAGCATAAACGGACAGGGCAATAATTCACCCCTCCACTTT
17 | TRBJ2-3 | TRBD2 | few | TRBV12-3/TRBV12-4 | CASSLGLAGGVADTQYF | TGTGCCAGCAGTTTGGGACTAGCGGGGGGGGTGGCAGATACGCAGTATTTT
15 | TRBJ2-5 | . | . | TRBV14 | CASSLRQTIQETQYF | TGTGCCAGCAGCCTCCGACAGACGATCCAAGAGACCCAGTACTTC
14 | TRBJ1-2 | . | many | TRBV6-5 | CASSYSRRGHGYTF | TGTGCCAGCAGTTACTCGAGAAGGGGCCATGGCTACACCTTC
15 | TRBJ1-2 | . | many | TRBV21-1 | CASSSPRPPWDGYTF | TGTGCCAGCAGCTCACCTCGGCCTCCCTGGGATGGCTACACCTTC
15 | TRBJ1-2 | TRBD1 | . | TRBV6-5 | CASMGGGQENYGYTF | TGTGCCAGCATGGGCGGGGGACAGGAAAACTATGGCTACACCTTC
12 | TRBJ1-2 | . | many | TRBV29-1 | CSVLTLNYGYTF | TGCAGCGTTCTGACTCTAAACTATGGCTACACCTTC
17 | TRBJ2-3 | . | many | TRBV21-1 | CASSKAADRGKADTQYF | TGTGCCAGCAGCAAAGCGGCGGACAGGGGGAAGGCAGATACGCAGTATTTT
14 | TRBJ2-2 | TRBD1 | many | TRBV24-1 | CATSEQGRSGELFF | TGTGCCACCAGTGAACAGGGGCGCTCCGGGGAGCTGTTTTTT
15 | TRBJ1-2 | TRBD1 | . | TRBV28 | CASWSPGTANYGYTF | TGTGCCAGCTGGAGTCCGGGGACAGCCAACTATGGCTACACCTTC
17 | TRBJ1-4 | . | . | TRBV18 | CASSQGPPTLTGEKLFF | TGTGCCAGCTCTCAAGGGCCGCCTACCTTGACTGGGGAAAAACTGTTTTTT
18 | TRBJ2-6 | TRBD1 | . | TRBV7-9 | CASSFETGAFSGANVLTF | TGTGCCAGCAGCTTTGAGACAGGGGCTTTCTCTGGGGCCAACGTCCTGACTTTC
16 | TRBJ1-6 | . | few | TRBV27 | CASSLLQEFVDSPLHF | TGTGCCAGCAGTTTACTTCAGGAGTTCGTTGATTCACCCCTCCACTTT
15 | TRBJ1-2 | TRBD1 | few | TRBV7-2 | CASSLTGAADYGYTF | TGTGCCAGCAGCCTGACAGGGGCCGCGGACTATGGCTACACCTTC
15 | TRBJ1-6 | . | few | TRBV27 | CASSLFRQGNSPLHF | TGTGCCAGCAGTTTATTTCGACAAGGAAATTCACCCCTCCACTTT
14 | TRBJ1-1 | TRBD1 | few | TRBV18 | CASSPQTGDTEAFF | TGTGCCAGCTCACCTCAGACAGGGGACACTGAAGCTTTCTTT
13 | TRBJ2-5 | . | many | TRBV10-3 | CATTSQDQETQYF | TGTGCCACCACATCACAGGACCAAGAGACCCAGTACTTC
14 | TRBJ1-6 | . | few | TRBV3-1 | CASSQDISSSPLHF | TGTGCCAGCAGCCAAGACATCTCTTCGTCACCCCTCCACTTT
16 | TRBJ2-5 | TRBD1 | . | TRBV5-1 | CASSSPGQPYQETQYF | TGCGCCAGCAGCTCCCCGGGACAGCCGTACCAAGAGACCCAGTACTTC
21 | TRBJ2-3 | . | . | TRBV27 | CASSFPEAGPLTPPPTDTQYF | TGTGCCAGCAGTTTTCCCGAGGCTGGGCCTTTGACTCCTCCCCCCACAGATACGCAGTATTTT
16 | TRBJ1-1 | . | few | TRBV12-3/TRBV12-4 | CASNRVGTAEGSEAFF | TGTGCCAGCAATAGGGTTGGAACAGCAGAAGGGTCTGAAGCTTTCTTT
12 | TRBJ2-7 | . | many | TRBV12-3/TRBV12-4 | CASSPMSYEQYF | TGTGCCAGCAGCCCTATGTCCTACGAGCAGTACTTC
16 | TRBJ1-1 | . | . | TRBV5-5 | CASRLTRGVLGTEAFF | TGTGCCAGCAGGCTTACACGGGGGGTCCTAGGGACTGAAGCTTTCTTT
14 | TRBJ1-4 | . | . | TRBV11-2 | CASSLDAGIEKLFF | TGTGCCAGCAGCTTAGACGCGGGGATTGAAAAACTGTTTTTT
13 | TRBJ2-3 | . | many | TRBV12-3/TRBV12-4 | CASGGVGTDTQYF | TGTGCCAGCGGTGGAGTGGGCACAGATACGCAGTATTTT
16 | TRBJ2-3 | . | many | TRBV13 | CASSPFLGDRADTQYF | TGTGCCAGCAGCCCATTCTTGGGGGACCGCGCAGATACGCAGTATTTT
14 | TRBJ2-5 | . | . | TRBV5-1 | CASSLMAPAETQYF | TGCGCCAGCAGCTTGATGGCTCCGGCCGAGACCCAGTACTTC
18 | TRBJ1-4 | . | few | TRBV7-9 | CASSLVQRTFATNEKLFF | TGTGCCAGCAGCTTAGTTCAACGGACTTTTGCAACTAATGAAAAACTGTTTTTT